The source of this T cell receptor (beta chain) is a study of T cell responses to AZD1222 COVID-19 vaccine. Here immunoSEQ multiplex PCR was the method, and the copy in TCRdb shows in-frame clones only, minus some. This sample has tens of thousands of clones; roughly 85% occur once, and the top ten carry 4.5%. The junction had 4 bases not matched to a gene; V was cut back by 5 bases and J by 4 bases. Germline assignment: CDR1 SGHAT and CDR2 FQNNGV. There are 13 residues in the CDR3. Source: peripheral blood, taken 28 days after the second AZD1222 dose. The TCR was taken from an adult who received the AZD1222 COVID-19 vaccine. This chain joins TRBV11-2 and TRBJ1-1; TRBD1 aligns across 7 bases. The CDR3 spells CASSRYRGTEAFF. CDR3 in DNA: TGTGCCAGCAGCCGCTACAGGGGCACTGAAGCTTTCTTT. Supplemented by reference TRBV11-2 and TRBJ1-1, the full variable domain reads EAGVAQSPRYKIIEKRQSVAFWCNPISGHATLYWYQQILGQGPKLLIQFQNNGVVDDSQLPKDRFSAERLKGVDSTLKIQPAKLEDSAVYLCASSRYRGTEAFFGQGTRLTVV.